These 12 T cell receptor beta chains were sequenced from one sample in a study of blood T cell repertoires in COVID-19 (dated by TCRdb to about 2020). The library was produced with the immunoSEQ multiplex PCR assay. Drawn from immuneACCESS, this table holds only the in-frame rearrangements with V and J called that TCRdb kept. Clones are partly lost; checked studies trace under half to an unresolved V gene and leave the rest unexplained. Here the sample has approximately 89,000 clones; approximately 87% occur a single time. The ten largest clones take up about 14% of the sample. Sequencing was carried out using peripheral blood. The receptors stem from a woman in her seventies with acute or convalescent COVID-19.

The rearrangement uses TRBV18 and TRBJ2-3, with 7 bases lining up with TRBD2. CDR1 and CDR2 (germline): KGHSH, LQKENI. Unmatched junction bases numbered 7, after V lost 0 bases and J lost 4 bases. CDR3 length: 16 residues. CDR3 sequence reads: CASSPPLAGRADTQYF. The CDR3 DNA reads TGTGCCAGCTCACCACCGCTGGCAGGGAGGGCAGATACGCAGTATTTT.

V gene TRBV7-6 combines with J gene TRBJ2-3; weak D call: TRBD2 (6 bases). Between the trimmed V and J ends, which lost 4 bases and 6 bases, there was a span of 14 bases. There are 14 residues in the CDR3. Germline CDR1 is SGHVS and CDR2 is FNYEAQ. The CDR3 region has the DNA TGTGCCAGCAGCTGGAGGGGCCCTCAGGATACGCAGTATTTT. It yields the protein CASSWRGPQDTQYF.

Only one count was recorded for this clone. The chain employs TRBV2 and TRBJ2-3; 13 bases align to TRBD2. The J segment lost 6 bases and the V segment lost 2 bases, leaving 5 bases of the junction unmatched. CDR1 is SNHLY and CDR2 is FYNNEI in the germline V gene. The CDR3 runs to 16 residues. In DNA form, the CDR3 reads TGTGCCAGCAGTGAAACTCGGACTAGCGGGGGTGATACGCAGTATTTT. Its translation: CASSETRTSGGDTQYF. Based on the CDR3 plus reference TRBV2 and TRBJ2-3, the full variable domain is EPEVTQTPSHQVTQMGQEVILRCVPISNHLYFYWYRQILGQKVEFLVSFYNNEISEKSEIFDDQFSVERPDGSNFTLKIRSTKLEDSAMYFCASSETRTSGGDTQYFGPGTRLTVL.

CDR3 nucleotides: TGTGCCAGAGCACAGGGGAGACCCAACTACGAGCAGTACGTC. This gives the protein CARAQGRPNYEQYV. The chain joins TRBV19 to TRBJ2-7, with 7 bases that match TRBD1. In germline, CDR1 is LNHDA, CDR2 SQIVND (reference sequence). V was clipped by 9 bases and J by 3 bases; unmatched bases: 11. The CDR3 runs 14 residues.

The chain carries TRBV6-4 and TRBJ1-2; TRBD1 is a possible D gene (5 bases). V shed 6 bases and J shed 7 bases, with 18 bases lying between them. CDR1 is MRHNA, CDR2 SNTAGT, per germline. This CDR3 is 14 amino acids long. Here the CDR3 DNA reads TGTGCCAGCAGGGCCTTCGGGGGTCAGGGTGGCTACACCTTC. Translation: CASRAFGGQGGYTF.

In this sample, this clone turned up once. The rearrangement joins TRBV20-1 to TRBJ2-5; possibly TRBD2 for D (5 bases). The germline V gene has CDR1 DFQATT and CDR2 SNEGSKA (reference sequence). CDR3 length equals 13 residues. Trimming shortened V by 3 bases and J by 5 bases, and 13 bases separated the two germline ends. This CDR3 is CSASGGSRETQYF. The CDR3 DNA is TGCAGTGCTAGTGGTGGGAGTAGGGAGACCCAGTACTTC.

The chain is built from TRBV3-1 (or the pseudogene TRBV3-2) and TRBJ2-3; no clear D. The CDR3 sequence is 15 residues long. Germline CDR1 and CDR2: LGHDT and YNNKEL (reference sequence). Trimming pared 3 bases from V and 1 base from J, leaving 11 bases between. In nucleotides, the CDR3 is TGTGCCAGCAGCCAGGGCCCTCTCCGCACAGATACGCAGTATTTT. This codes for CASSQGPLRTDTQYF.

The chain recombines TRBV29-1 with TRBJ1-2; the D gene is possibly TRBD1 (5 bases). Trimming pared 3 bases from V and 8 bases from J, leaving 10 bases between. The CDR3 loop spans 11 amino acids. CDR1 and CDR2 (germline): SQVTM, ANQGSEA. CDR3 in DNA: TGCAGCGTTGATAGGGGCGGCGGCTACACCTTC. It codes for CSVDRGGGYTF.

V usage is TRBV7-8 and J usage is TRBJ2-5; 8 bases are a match to TRBD2. With 5 bases clipped from V and 2 bases from J, the junction kept 10 bases outside the gene matches. Per germline, CDR1 SGHVS and CDR2 FQNEAQ. The CDR3 contains 16 residues. This CDR3 reads CASSPRTSPRQETQYF. Here the CDR3 DNA reads TGTGCCAGCAGCCCGCGGACTAGCCCTCGACAAGAGACCCAGTACTTC.

This chain links TRBV6-5 with TRBJ1-2, with 8 bases matching TRBD1. Germline V gene lookup returns CDR1 MNHEY and CDR2 SVGAGI. This CDR3 spans 15 amino acids. Unmatched junction bases numbered 6, after V lost 2 bases and J lost 4 bases. The DNA for the CDR3 is TGTGCCAGCAGTTACGGCCCCACAGGGGGCTATGGCTACACCTTC. It is translated as CASSYGPTGGYGYTF.

This chain uses TRBV7-2 with TRBJ2-1; tentative D call: TRBD1 (7 bases). CDR3 length: 14 residues. Germline CDR1 SGHTA, CDR2 FQGNSA. V was clipped by 5 bases and J by 11 bases, with 19 bases between them. The CDR3 DNA reads TGTGCCAGCAGCCCACTCCCAGGGGGGACTCAGCAGTTCTTC. It is translated as CASSPLPGGTQQFF.

The chain is built from TRBV27 and TRBJ1-2, with 10 bases aligning to TRBD1. Per germline, CDR1 MNHEY and CDR2 SMNVEV (reference sequence). V lost 6 bases, J lost 3 bases, and 13 bases stayed unmatched. The CDR3 totals 17 residues. The DNA for the CDR3 is TGTGCCAGCAGCCTCTCCTGGGACAGGGGCTTTTACTATGGCTACACCTTC. It encodes CASSLSWDRGFYYGYTF.